The following is a T cell receptor beta chain sequence with its context. Its antigen is not known. Germline CDR1 MGHRA, CDR2 YSYEKL. This CDR3 is built from 12 residues. V lost 3 bases, J lost 9 bases, and 9 bases lay in between. This sample is part of a study of blood T cells in healthy people across ages. Through a sample-barcoded 5' primer and a J-beta primer mix, a second PCR was run for about 6 to 12 cycles. TCRdb called the 5' RACE reads again in MiXCR, with one record for every CDR3 protein. The sample lists 800,000 to 950,000 distinct CDR3 sequences; 25% to 30% were seen once. Study findings and constraints: Nothing was known about donor CMV status, and this possibly confounded expanded clonotype changes. The study found TCR beta diversity correlated strongly with naive T cell percentage. Any conclusive comparison of naive versus antigen-experienced cells was prevented by using unsorted PBMCs.

This sample also belongs to another study, concerning T cells of mothers and their children. As reported in that work: Using the M1S primer, the second PCR added sample barcodes along with 2-4 random nucleotides.

The material sequenced was blood. The chain uses TRBV4-1 and TRBJ2-1, with D tentatively TRBD2 (6 bases). The sequence came from a woman in her thirties or forties in good health. Written as DNA, the CDR3 is TGCGCCAGCAGCCACCCCGGGGGTGAGCAGTTCTTC. This translates into CASSHPGGEQFF.